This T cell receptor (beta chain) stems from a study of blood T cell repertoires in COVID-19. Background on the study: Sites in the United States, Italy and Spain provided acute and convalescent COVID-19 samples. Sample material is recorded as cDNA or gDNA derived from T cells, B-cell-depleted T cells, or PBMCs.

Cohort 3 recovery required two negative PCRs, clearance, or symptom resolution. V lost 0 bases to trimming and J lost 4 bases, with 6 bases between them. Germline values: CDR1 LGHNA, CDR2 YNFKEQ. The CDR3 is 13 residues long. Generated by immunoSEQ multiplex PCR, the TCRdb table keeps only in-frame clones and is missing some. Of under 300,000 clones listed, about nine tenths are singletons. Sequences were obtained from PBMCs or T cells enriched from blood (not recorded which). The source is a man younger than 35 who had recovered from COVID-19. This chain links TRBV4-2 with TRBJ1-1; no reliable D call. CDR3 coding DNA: TGTGCCAGCAGCCAAGACTTCTCCACTGAAGCTTTCTTT. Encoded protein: CASSQDFSTEAFF.